This T cell receptor beta chain stems from a study of regulatory T cells in long-lasting Graves disease. General study points: Investigators studied peripheral blood only, not thyroid tissue. Patients whose Graves' disease persisted exhibited lower TCR diversity than those newly diagnosed.

Time point meaning: persistent/refractory GD, antithyroid drugs over 5 years with positive TRAb. The authors made the TCR library using RNA they extracted from PBMCs. Graves' disease diagnosis was established per American Thyroid Association guidelines. This clonotype was detected many times. Its matching antigen is unknown. According to the study, TCR beta libraries were built with iRepertoire HTBI primers and CDR3-region Arm-PCR. Via MiXCR, TCRdb re-called the multiplex PCR reads, giving one row per CDR3 protein. The sample lists about 300,000 distinct CDR3 sequences; under 25% were seen once. CDR1 is MNHEY, CDR2 SMNVEV, per germline (reference sequence). The CDR3 extends over 16 amino acids. The V and J ends lost 3 bases and 7 bases respectively, with 16 bases between them.

The specimen comprised peripheral blood mononuclear cells (PBMCs), sampled when the disease was refractory, from a patient treated with antithyroid drugs. This TCR derives from a female donor with Graves disease. The V call is TRBV27, the J call TRBJ1-6, with TRBD1 as a possible D gene (5 bases). CDR3 coding DNA: TGTGCCAGCAGTTTTAACCCACAGGAGGAAAATTCACCCCTCCACTTT. Its translation: CASSFNPQEENSPLHF.